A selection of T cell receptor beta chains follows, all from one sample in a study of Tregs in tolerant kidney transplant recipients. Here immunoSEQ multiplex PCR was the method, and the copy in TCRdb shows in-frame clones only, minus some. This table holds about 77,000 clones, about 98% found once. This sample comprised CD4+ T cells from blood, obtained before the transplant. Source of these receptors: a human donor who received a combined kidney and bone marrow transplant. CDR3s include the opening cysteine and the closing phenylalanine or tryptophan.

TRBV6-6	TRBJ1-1	CASSPRRTNTEAFF
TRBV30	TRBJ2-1	CAWAERGEQFF
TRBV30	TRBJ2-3	CAWNGRTGGGTDTQYF
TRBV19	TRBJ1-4	CASSIVFRQGDEKLFF
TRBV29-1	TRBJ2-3	CSGDTGGTDTQYF
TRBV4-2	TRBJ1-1	CASSQDLGQLMIEAFF
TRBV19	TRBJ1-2	CASAGTGQIWGYTF
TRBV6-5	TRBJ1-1	CASSSPWQVEAFF
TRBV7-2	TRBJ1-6	CASTQGPNSPLHF
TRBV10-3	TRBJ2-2	CAISESAGGWHTGELFF
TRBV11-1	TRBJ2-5	CASSFLTGGQETQYF
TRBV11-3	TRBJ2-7	CASSLVGLAGGPGEQYF
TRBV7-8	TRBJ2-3	CASSPILADTQYF
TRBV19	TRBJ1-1	CASSPTAAGEAFF
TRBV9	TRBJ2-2	CASSRTGTGGIELFF
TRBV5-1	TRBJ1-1	CASSLAPDRLNTEAFF
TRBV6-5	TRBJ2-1	CASSSEYRTSSEQFF
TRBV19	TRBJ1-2	CASSSDRWAYGYTF
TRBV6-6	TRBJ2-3	CASSFLDRPPDTQYF
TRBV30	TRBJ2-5	CGRVLQETQYF
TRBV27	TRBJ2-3	CASRVGSLAGITSTDTQYF
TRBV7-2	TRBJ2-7	CASSFDRFYEQYF
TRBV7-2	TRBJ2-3	CASSLADSPSTDTQYF
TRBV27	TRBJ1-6	CASSDLPDPGDSPLHF
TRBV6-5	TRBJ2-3	CASSLGQGTDTQYF
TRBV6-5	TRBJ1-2	CASSTRQGRHGYTF
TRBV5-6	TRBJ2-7	CASSLEQGSGEQYF
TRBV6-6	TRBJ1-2	CASSVTDRAYGYTF
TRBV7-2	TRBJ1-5	CASSLRQGSNQPQHF
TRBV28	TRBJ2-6	CASSRSLAGGSGANVLTF
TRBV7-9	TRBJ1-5	CASSVDRESPQHF
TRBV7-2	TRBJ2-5	CASSRGGEETQYF
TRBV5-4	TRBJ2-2	CASSLMLPGTGELFF
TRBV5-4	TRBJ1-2	CASSLGAGTANYGYTF